Here is one TCR beta chain with its context. Its antigen is currently unknown. Other DNA sequences in the same sample also yield this CDR3. The data originate from a study of cytomegalovirus exposure and HLA in healthy donors. Overall study findings and caveats: Confirmation in vitro established that a few CMV-associated chains were specific for CMV antigens.

Primers for the PCR totalled 60 Vbeta and 13 Jbeta. Measured with immunoSEQ multiplex PCR; TCRdb has only the in-frame clones, and not every one. The top ten clones hold just under 3% of a sample with about 180,000 clones, roughly four fifths of them seen once. This CDR3 comprises 12 residues. V was shortened by 5 bases and J by 0 bases, with 5 bases between the two germline ends. The germline gives CDR1 MNHEY, CDR2 SMNVEV (reference sequence). The chain carries TRBV27 and TRBJ2-7; no firm D call. Sequencing input: PBMCs. The TCR was taken from a male donor in good health and CMV-seronegative. The CDR3 loop reads CASSPSSYEQYF. Written as DNA, the CDR3 is TGTGCCAGCAGTCCGAGCTCCTACGAGCAGTACTTC.